The clone carrying this TCR beta chain has more than one count but fewer than ten. Antigen unknown. V lost 6 bases and J 1 base, leaving 10 bases between the germline ends. This CDR3 contains 13 residues. Germline V gene sequence: CDR1 MDHEN, CDR2 SYDVKM. The data are from a study of identical twins. Regarding the study as a whole: A cross-sectional statistical analysis, not follow-up of the same donors, supported the conclusions. For cord blood, abundant beta clonotypes had fewer insertions, unlike memory repertoires, which showed none. Among beta out-of-frame sequences, excess sharing between twins appeared weaker.

MiXCR was run by TCRdb on the 5' RACE reads, yielding one entry per CDR3 protein. The repertoire holds approximately 630,000 distinct CDR3 sequences, around 7.4% seen once, with about 1.5% in the top ten. These data were also reused for a study on yellow fever vaccine responses in identical twins.

Sequencing was performed on PBMCs. The chain couples TRBV28 to TRBJ2-7; the D is unclear. This TCR came from a woman in her late teens or twenties in good health. As DNA, the CDR3 is TGTGCCAGCAGACCGACGGATTCCTACGAGCAGTACTTC. It codes for CASRPTDSYEQYF.